Shown below are 4 T cell receptor beta chains from a single sample sequenced in a study of molecular identifiers for immune sequencing clone quantification. TCRdb re-called the PCR reads through MiXCR, storing one row per CDR3 protein. This table has hundreds of thousands of distinct CDR3 sequences, about 25% appearing once. The sample consisted of naive CD8+ T cells from blood, with Jurkat cell RNA spiked in. Stated subset: FACS-sorted CD8+CD4-CCR7+CD45RA+ naive T cells. The origin of the receptors is a human donor in good health. Some libraries in this study had Jurkat cell RNA spiked in.

Only a few counts were recorded for this clonotype. The chain links TRBV20-1 to TRBJ2-7; the match to TRBD2 covers 11 bases. Germline lookup yields CDR1 DFQATT and CDR2 SNEGSKA (reference sequence). The trim removed 0 bases at V and 5 bases at J, leaving 12 bases unmatched. The CDR3 sequence is 17 residues long. The CDR3 region is CSARDPLSTSGINEQYF. The CDR3 DNA follows: TGCAGTGCTAGAGATCCCCTCTCGACTAGCGGGATCAACGAGCAGTACTTC.

A few counts support this clonotype. The CDR3 is CSAGRDRGLVTQYF. CDR3 nucleotides: TGCAGTGCCGGTAGGGACAGGGGGCTGGTGACCCAGTACTTC. The chain carries TRBV20-1 and TRBJ2-5; 12 positions match TRBD1. Looked up from germline, CDR1 is DFQATT and CDR2 is SNEGSKA (reference sequence). The V segment lost 6 bases and the J segment 7 bases; nucleotides outside the gene matches: 9. The CDR3 runs 14 residues.

Turning to this clonotype: A clone one base away is much larger, so this may be a read error. The V gene is TRBV6-1, the J gene TRBJ2-1; D remains unclear. The CDR3 extends over 14 amino acids. Per the germline V gene, CDR1 is MNHNS and CDR2 is SASEGT. V lost 1 base to trimming and J lost 7 bases, with 11 bases between them. CDR3 DNA: TGTGCCAGCAGTGAAGTCCCAGAGTTGAATGAGCAGTTCTTC. It encodes CASSEVPELNEQFF.

Comment on this clonotype: This may be a read error, as it is one base from a much larger clone. The chain links TRBV7-2 to TRBJ1-5; 9 nucleotides match TRBD1. The CDR3 is 14 amino acids. Per germline, CDR1 SGHTA and CDR2 FQGNSA. In DNA form, the CDR3 reads TGTGCCAGCAGCTTCAACAGGGGGCATCAGCCCCCGCATTTT. Its protein is CASSFNRGHQPPHF.